The clone carrying this TCR beta chain is a singleton in its sample. Its antigen remains unknown. This record belongs to a study of Ad26.COV2.S vaccination and SARS-CoV-2 variants. General study findings and limits: Vaccine recipients had higher spike-specific TCR breadth than placebo recipients.

The V and J ends lost 5 bases and 1 base, in that order; junction bases with no gene match: 8. Germline V CDR1 and CDR2: MNHEY, SVGEGT. The CDR3 contains 16 residues. The protocol was immunoSEQ multiplex PCR, while the TCRdb copy is restricted to in-frame clones and leaves out a portion. The table shows about 350,000 clones, with under 95% occurring only once. V is TRBV6-2 or TRBV6-3 and J is TRBJ1-1, with 9 positions matching TRBD1. The input for sequencing was peripheral blood, taken after recovery from COVID-19. The TCR was taken from a human donor who had recovered from COVID-19. The CDR3 nucleotides read TGTGCCAGCAGTGAGGGACAGGGTTGGGGGAACACTGAAGCTTTCTTT. It is translated as CASSEGQGWGNTEAFF.